The 15 T cell receptor beta chains below come from one sample, sequenced in a study of blood T cell repertoires in COVID-19. Repertoires were generated with immunoSEQ multiplex PCR, while TCRdb's copy carries only in-frame clones and drops some. Counted here are roughly 18,000 clones, about 89% occurring once; the ten biggest clones make up about 7.8%. Sequences were obtained from peripheral blood. The receptors were sampled from a woman between 55 and 75 years old with active COVID-19.

The gene calls are TRBV5-3 and TRBJ2-1; the D is unclear. TRBV5-3 counts as an open reading frame of uncertain function. The CDR3 has 15 amino acids. Trimming left V 1 base short and J 0 bases short, with 8 bases between. The CDR3 region has the DNA TGTGCCAGAAGCTTGACACAGAGCTCCTACAATGAGCAGTTCTTC. Its protein is CARSLTQSSYNEQFF.

This clone was counted a few times. This chain links TRBV7-8 with TRBJ2-3; D not resolved. The CDR3 contains 16 residues. Germline values: CDR1 SGHVS, CDR2 FQNEAQ. V shed 1 base and J shed 2 bases, with 13 bases lying between them. The CDR3 loop is CASSLGPLRATDTQYF. For the CDR3, the DNA is TGTGCCAGCAGCTTAGGTCCCCTGCGAGCCACAGATACGCAGTATTTT.

The chain links TRBV9 to TRBJ2-3, with TRBD2 identical over 7 bases. The V gene end was trimmed by 4 bases and the J gene end by 2 bases; junction bases not matched to a gene: 10. Germline V CDR1 and CDR2: SGDLS, YYNGEE. The CDR3 runs 16 residues. Here the CDR3 reads CASSPHLGGNTDTQYF. The CDR3 region has the DNA TGTGCCAGCAGCCCCCATTTGGGGGGGAACACAGATACGCAGTATTTT. Full variable domain (remainder filled in from reference TRBV9 and TRBJ2-3): DSGVTQTPKHLITATGQRVTLRCSPRSGDLSVYWYQQSLDQGLQFLIQYYNGEERAKGNILERFSAQQFPDLHSELNLSSLELGDSALYFCASSPHLGGNTDTQYFGPGTRLTVL.

This clone was seen more than once but under ten times. This chain connects TRBV5-4 to TRBJ1-1; D gene uncertain. Trimming removed 3 bases at V and 3 bases at J, with 15 bases between. The V gene's germline CDR1 is SGHNT and CDR2 YYREEE (reference sequence). CDR3 length: 15 amino acids. This CDR3 reads CASSSPRVDHTEAFF. CDR3 sequence (DNA): TGTGCCAGCAGCTCCCCGAGGGTAGATCACACTGAAGCTTTCTTT.

This CDR3 is CASSLDRNTDTQYF. The CDR3 region has the DNA TGCGCCAGCAGCTTGGACAGAAACACAGATACGCAGTATTTT. The V and J genes are TRBV5-1 and TRBJ2-3; D gene ambiguous. The germline gives CDR1 SGHRS, CDR2 YFSETQ. The CDR3 consists of 14 residues. The V end lost 0 bases, the J end lost 2 bases, and 7 bases lay between the germline ends.

The chain recombines TRBV18 with TRBJ2-2, with unresolved D. The CDR3 spans 15 residues. The V gene's germline CDR1 is KGHSH and CDR2 LQKENI. Trimming removed 1 base from V and 4 bases from J, with 10 bases in between. For the CDR3, the DNA is TGTGCCAGCTCACCACAAGAACTTATCACCGGGGAGCTGTTTTTT. As protein: CASSPQELITGELFF.

The chain carries TRBV4-1 and TRBJ2-5; tentative D call: TRBD2 (5 bases). The CDR3 has 13 amino acids. The ends were cut back, 1 base at V and 3 bases at J, with 6 bases in the middle. Germline lookup yields CDR1 MGHRA and CDR2 YSYEKL. CDR3 in amino acids: CASSQVGEETQYF. CDR3 coding DNA: TGCGCCAGCAGCCAAGTCGGGGAAGAGACCCAGTACTTC.

The chain employs TRBV19 and TRBJ2-3; 9 bases map to TRBD2. V trimming: 3 bases; J trimming: 4 bases; junction bases outside the gene matches: 14. Germline V CDR1 and CDR2: LNHDA, SQIVND (reference sequence). CDR3 length equals 18 residues. CDR3 region: CASSILLWTSAPPDTQYF. The CDR3 DNA sequence: TGTGCCAGTAGTATCCTGCTTTGGACTAGCGCCCCACCAGATACGCAGTATTTT.

This clone appeared a few times. The V call is TRBV10-2, the J call TRBJ1-1; D might be TRBD1 (6 bases). Per the germline V gene, CDR1 is WSHSY and CDR2 is SAAADI. V was trimmed by 3 bases and J by 5 bases, leaving 13 bases between them. The CDR3 consists of 14 residues. The CDR3 loop is CASSDQQGWTEAFF. In DNA, the CDR3 is TGCGCCAGCAGTGACCAACAGGGTTGGACTGAAGCTTTCTTT.

The chain has TRBV11-2 and TRBJ1-4; possible D gene TRBD1, 5 bases. Per germline, CDR1 SGHAT and CDR2 FQNNGV. The CDR3 sequence is 15 residues long. The germline V and J ends were trimmed by 5 bases and 3 bases, with 13 bases remaining between them. CDR3 DNA: TGTGCCAGCAGCCGGACAACCGGACCTAATGAAAAACTGTTTTTT. It specifies CASSRTTGPNEKLFF. Full variable domain (outside the CDR3, taken from reference TRBV11-2 and TRBJ1-4): EAGVAQSPRYKIIEKRQSVAFWCNPISGHATLYWYQQILGQGPKLLIQFQNNGVVDDSQLPKDRFSAERLKGVDSTLKIQPAKLEDSAVYLCASSRTTGPNEKLFFGSGTQLSVL.

V and J are TRBV5-1 and TRBJ2-6; tentative D call: TRBD2 (10 bases). Germline CDR1 is SGHRS and CDR2 is YFSETQ. Trimming shortened V by 4 bases and J by 0 bases, and 20 bases separated the two germline ends. There are 19 residues in the CDR3. CDR3 sequence: CASSKAGGTGRSGANVLTF. The CDR3 nucleotides are TGCGCCAGCAGCAAAGCGGGAGGGACAGGGCGCTCTGGGGCCAACGTCCTGACTTTC.

This clone was counted a few times. The chain employs TRBV29-1 and TRBJ2-7, with TRBD1 identical over 7 bases. V was clipped by 2 bases and J by 3 bases; unmatched bases: 4. Germline values: CDR1 SQVTM, CDR2 ANQGSEA. The CDR3 covers 13 residues. CDR3 residues: CSVELGQNYEQYF. In DNA, the CDR3 is TGCAGCGTTGAATTGGGACAGAACTACGAGCAGTACTTC.

The V gene is TRBV6-5, the J gene TRBJ1-6, with TRBD1 matching 7 bases. CDR3 length: 14 amino acids. Looked up from germline, CDR1 is MNHEY and CDR2 is SVGAGI. The ends lost 6 bases at V and 7 bases at J; junction bases unmatched: 6. For the CDR3, the DNA is TGTGCCAGCAGCCCCGGGACAGAGAATTCACCCCTCCACTTT. Translated, it gives CASSPGTENSPLHF.

The V and J genes are TRBV2 and TRBJ2-2, with D unclear. Germline CDR1 is SNHLY and CDR2 is FYNNEI. The CDR3 totals 14 residues. Between the trimmed V and J ends, which lost 6 bases and 0 bases, there was a span of 8 bases. The CDR3 region has the DNA TGTGCCAGCAGGGGCCCGGCGAACACCGGGGAGCTGTTTTTT. This encodes CASRGPANTGELFF.

This clone has only one observation. J is TRBJ2-3 and V is TRBV6-4; 9 bases line up with TRBD2. There are 15 residues in the CDR3. Germline trimming cut 0 bases from V and 10 bases from J; bases unmatched to any gene: 8. Per the germline V gene, CDR1 is MRHNA and CDR2 is SNTAGT. Here the CDR3 reads CASSDSSGGGAAQYF. CDR3 nucleotide sequence: TGTGCCAGCAGTGACTCGTCGGGCGGGGGGGCCGCGCAGTATTTT.